Here is one T cell receptor (beta chain) with its context. What it recognizes is unknown. The data derive from a study of cytomegalovirus exposure and HLA in healthy donors. Study-level points and caveats: The authors considered a cluster of highly shared sequence variants likely to be a sequencing artifact.

Germline V gene lookup returns CDR1 SGHDT and CDR2 YYEEEE. The CDR3 spans 16 residues. V lost 4 bases and J lost 0; bases outside the gene matches: 10. Primers: 60 Vbeta forward and 13 Jbeta reverse. Profiled with immunoSEQ multiplex PCR; TCRdb holds only in-frame clones, not every one. There are about 120,000 clones in the sample; roughly four fifths occur only once, and around 2% lies in the top ten. This clonotype was sampled from a man aged 35-49 years in good health and CMV-seronegative. This chain joins TRBV5-6 and TRBJ2-7; 7 positions match TRBD2. The sample taken for sequencing was PBMCs. CDR3 protein: CASSPGLAVSSYEQYF. The CDR3 DNA reads TGTGCCAGCAGCCCGGGCCTAGCGGTAAGCTCCTACGAGCAGTACTTC.